This T cell receptor beta chain was documented in a study of identical twins. The cDNA had a unique molecular identifier and a template-switch universal primer site. TCRdb re-called the 5' RACE reads with MiXCR, one entry per CDR3 protein. The table lists some 500,000 distinct CDR3 sequences, less than 25% of them singletons. Study outcomes and limitations: Models underestimated TCR alpha sharing (out-of-frame) in monozygotic twins. The study reached conclusions through statistical analysis that was cross-sectional, not following the same donors.

Per the germline V gene, CDR1 is SGHTA and CDR2 is FQGNSA. CDR3 length: 14 residues. With 6 bases clipped from V and 7 bases from J, the junction kept 10 bases outside the gene matches. This clonotype has a handful of counts. What it binds is unknown. These data were also reused for a study on T cells expressing NK-cell markers. As that report states: Among the eight sequenced donors, seven tested HCMV-seropositive and one tested seronegative.

Material: CD4+ T cells sorted from blood. The clonotype was recovered from a woman in her late teens or twenties in good health. The chain couples TRBV7-2 to TRBJ2-7, with 9 positions matching TRBD1. The CDR3 protein is CASRQNRGPQEQYF. The CDR3 region has the DNA TGTGCCAGCAGACAAAACAGGGGGCCTCAAGAGCAGTACTTC.